This T cell receptor (beta chain) emerged from a study of response to subunit inactivated influenza vaccine. Via MiXCR, TCRdb re-called the RT-PCR reads, giving one row per CDR3 protein. The table lists roughly 650,000 distinct CDR3 sequences, 11% to 15% of them singletons. This clonotype has at least ten counts. The clonotype was recovered from a man aged 50-60 years who received an inactivated influenza vaccine. Here the sequenced sample was PBMCs from blood, taken 14 days before vaccination.

CDR3 amino acids: CASSRDQGQPQHF. In DNA form, the CDR3 reads TGTGCCAGCAGCCGAGATCAAGGGCAGCCCCAGCATTTT. The chain joins TRBV12-3 or TRBV12-4 to TRBJ1-5, with no clear D. The V and J ends lost 6 bases and 7 bases respectively, with 13 bases between them. The CDR3 is 13 residues long.